This is a list of T cell receptor beta chains from one sample in a study of blood T cell repertoires in COVID-19. Measured with immunoSEQ multiplex PCR; TCRdb has only the in-frame clones, and not every one. The sample consists of 150,000 to 200,000 clones, roughly 80% of them appearing once. The sample consisted of peripheral blood. The receptors derive from a woman between 65 and 79 years old with COVID-19, enrolled during active disease. Each CDR3 is given with its conserved first and last residue. Fields, in order: V gene, clone size, J gene, D gene, CDR3 length, CDR3 protein, CDR3 DNA. A D gene is named only where the DNA matches it firmly. Clone size is shown for a subset of rows, as once, few, many or a class of expanded clone.

TRBV19,NA,TRBJ1-1,NA,15,CASKLVGSSGTEAFF,TGTGCCAGTAAACTCGTGGGGAGCTCGGGGACTGAAGCTTTCTTT
TRBV5-4,NA,TRBJ2-2,TRBD1,17,CASSLDLTGVNTGELFF,TGTGCCAGCAGTTTGGACCTAACAGGGGTGAACACCGGGGAGCTGTTTTTT
TRBV4-1,NA,TRBJ1-1,NA,14,CASSPQTGNTEAFF,TGCGCCAGCAGCCCCCAGACAGGGAACACTGAAGCTTTCTTT
TRBV5-1,few,TRBJ2-7,NA,15,CASSSGTGVPYEQYF,TGCGCCAGCAGCTCGGGTACAGGTGTCCCCTACGAGCAGTACTTC
TRBV24-1,NA,TRBJ2-3,TRBD2,16,CATSELLAGGGDTQYF,TGTGCCACCAGTGAATTGCTAGCGGGAGGCGGGGATACGCAGTATTTT
TRBV5-1,NA,TRBJ2-7,TRBD2,14,CASSLDPSGYEQYF,TGCGCCAGCAGCTTGGATCCTAGCGGCTACGAGCAGTACTTC
TRBV7-3,NA,TRBJ2-3,TRBD2,14,CASSSGTSTDTQYF,TGTGCCAGCAGCTCCGGGACTAGTACAGATACGCAGTATTTT
TRBV6-5,NA,TRBJ2-3,TRBD1,13,CASREQGADTQYF,TGTGCCAGCAGGGAGCAGGGGGCAGATACGCAGTATTTT
TRBV3-1/TRBV3-2,NA,TRBJ2-7,TRBD1,14,CASRGTGGSYEQYF,TGTGCCAGCCGCGGGACAGGGGGCTCCTACGAGCAGTACTTC
TRBV6-2/TRBV6-3,NA,TRBJ2-7,NA,17,CASSYELGIRAVHEQYF,TGTGCCAGCAGTTACGAGCTTGGGATCAGGGCCGTCCACGAGCAGTACTTC
TRBV7-9,few,TRBJ2-1,TRBD2,13,CASSLVAGGEQFF,TGTGCCAGCAGCTTAGTAGCGGGAGGTGAGCAGTTCTTC
TRBV28,NA,TRBJ1-6,NA,12,CASQAPYSPLHF,TGTGCCAGCCAGGCGCCCTATTCACCCCTCCACTTT
TRBV6-2/TRBV6-3,few,TRBJ2-2,NA,15,CASSYGSGYTGELFF,TGTGCCAGCAGTTATGGTAGCGGTTACACCGGGGAGCTGTTTTTT
TRBV5-1,NA,TRBJ1-4,TRBD1,15,CASSLDGQGTEKLFF,TGCGCCAGCAGCTTAGATGGACAGGGAACTGAAAAACTGTTTTTT
TRBV28,NA,TRBJ1-2,NA,12,CASSFSGPSYTF,TGTGCCAGCAGTTTTTCTGGCCCTTCCTACACCTTC